A selection of T cell receptor beta chains follows, all from one sample in a study of T cells expressing NK-cell markers. TCRdb reprocessed the 5' RACE reads and keeps a single row for each CDR3 protein, giving no DNA. This table lists about 170,000 distinct CDR3 sequences. Sequencing was done on a sample of blood T cells: a sorted CD56 or NKG2C T cell subset, CD4+ or CD8+ T cells, or bulk PBMC T cells (not recorded which). The receptors were gathered from a man aged 18-75 years in good health. Both conserved end residues are part of each CDR3.

TRBJ2-1	TRBV3-1	CASSQGERGPSYNEQFF
TRBJ2-7	TRBV5-1	CASSSPPGTSGGKEQYF
TRBJ2-1	TRBV9	CASSVTNEQFF
TRBJ1-4	TRBV13	CASSLFPGGREKLFF
TRBJ2-7	TRBV20-1	CSARDPLTTTGTYEQYF
TRBJ1-4	TRBV27	CASSFRPAFATNEKLFF
TRBJ2-2	TRBV2	CASSGRLAGRQTGELFF
TRBJ2-2	TRBV4-2	CASSQETGGHTGELFF
TRBJ2-6	TRBV2	CASSDRGSGANVLTF
TRBJ2-7	TRBV19	CASSYRVTSYEQYF
TRBJ2-7	TRBV7-3	CASSLGTGGPDSYEQYF
TRBJ2-5	TRBV28	CASSLLVGGRRTQYF
TRBJ2-1	TRBV6-4	CASSATSGGLHEQFF
TRBJ2-7	TRBV27	CASSHPRTGIYEQYF
TRBJ2-5	TRBV11-3	CASSRTQAIETQYF
TRBJ1-1	TRBV20-1	CSAPTGVTTEAFF
TRBJ2-7	TRBV18	CASSPGLVDEQYF
TRBJ2-7	TRBV4-2	CASSQDMIRGVVYEQYF
TRBJ2-3	TRBV15	CATSPSGRPYSPTDTQYF
TRBJ1-1	TRBV7-8	CASSFGSGRSDTEAFF
TRBJ2-3	TRBV29-1	CSVEIGRSRADTQYF
TRBJ2-1	TRBV19	CASSILAGEDEQFF
TRBJ2-2	TRBV29-1	CSAGKGGMKPGELFF
TRBJ2-2	TRBV21-1	CASSKGGGASGELFF
TRBJ2-1	TRBV5-1	CASSLTSGGADEQFF
TRBJ1-5	TRBV6-2/TRBV6-3	CASSYGGGENQPQHF
TRBJ2-1	TRBV28	CASSFGTSWNEQFF
TRBJ2-7	TRBV28	CASSKPRDSHYEQYF
TRBJ1-1	TRBV29-1	CSVLRGNTEAFF
TRBJ2-1	TRBV29-1	CSSRGQPSRSYNEQFF
TRBJ2-5	TRBV7-9	CASSKTSGGETQYF
TRBJ2-7	TRBV7-9	CASSLVGHMSYEQYF
TRBJ1-3	TRBV7-9	CASSAPTGGTGNTIYF
TRBJ2-7	TRBV12-3/TRBV12-4	CASSSQGGYEQYF
TRBJ2-1	TRBV5-6	CASSTRQGLVPLYEQFF
TRBJ1-1	TRBV29-1	CSVRGSAEAFF
TRBJ2-7	TRBV5-1	CASSYDRSFYEQYF
TRBJ2-1	TRBV12-3/TRBV12-4	CASTGGTYNEQFF
TRBJ1-5	TRBV7-8	CASSLAPNWPQHF
TRBJ2-1	TRBV7-8	CASSAGYSYNEQFF
TRBJ2-1	TRBV20-1	CSASEGRGNEQFF
TRBJ2-4	TRBV5-6	CASSPIGTGLNIQYF
TRBJ2-1	TRBV7-9	CASSRGLREYNEQFF
TRBJ1-2	TRBV6-5	CASSLLGQGSGYTF
TRBJ2-1	TRBV6-5	CASSYGSGGAGDEQFF
TRBJ1-3	TRBV7-2	CASSSAGWGNTIYF
TRBJ1-5	TRBV12-3/TRBV12-4	CASSLTPWEPQHF
TRBJ2-5	TRBV28	CASSPKEGETQYF
TRBJ2-1	TRBV7-8	CASSLVFGGEQFF